The 24 T cell receptor beta chains presented below share a single source sample, sequenced in a study of PD-1 blockade in mismatch repair-deficient tumors. The data were produced by immunoSEQ multiplex PCR, yet TCRdb's version contains in-frame clones alone and is incomplete. Among about 51,000 clones listed, roughly 75% were seen once. Sequenced material: peripheral blood, taken 4 weeks after starting pembrolizumab. The receptors derive from an adult with mismatch repair-deficient cancer.

The rearrangement uses TRBV28 and TRBJ2-7; D is unresolved. Trimming cost V 4 bases and J 3 bases, with 7 bases left between them. This CDR3 contains 12 residues. Per the germline V gene, CDR1 is MDHEN and CDR2 is SYDVKM. CDR3 sequence: CASSSKDYEQYF. The DNA for the CDR3 is TGTGCCAGCAGTTCGAAAGACTACGAGCAGTACTTC.

The rearrangement joins TRBV5-4 to TRBJ2-3; TRBD2 matches at 10 bases. CDR1 is SGHNT and CDR2 is YYREEE in the germline V gene (reference sequence). V shed 1 base, J shed 2 bases, and the junction held 10 bases outside the gene matches. The CDR3 consists of 18 residues. For the CDR3, the DNA is TGTGCCAGCAGCTTGTCGTTTGGGACTAGCGCCAACACAGATACGCAGTATTTT. Translating it yields CASSLSFGTSANTDTQYF. Together with reference TRBV5-4 and TRBJ2-3, the CDR3 gives the full variable domain: ETGVTQSPTHLIKTRGQQVTLRCSSQSGHNTVSWYQQALGQGPQFIFQYYREEENGRGNFPPRFSGLQFPNYSSELNVNALELDDSALYLCASSLSFGTSANTDTQYFGPGTRLTVL.

The chain is built from TRBV10-3 and TRBJ1-4; 7 bases map to TRBD1. V was pared by 2 bases and J by 5 bases, with 8 bases of the junction left unmatched. Germline V gene lookup returns CDR1 ENHRY and CDR2 SYGVKD. The CDR3 totals 16 residues. CDR3 amino acids: CAISETPGQINEKLFF. Here the CDR3 DNA reads TGTGCCATCAGTGAGACTCCGGGACAGATAAATGAAAAACTGTTTTTT.

This clone was picked up one time. The CDR3 DNA sequence: TGTGCCAGCAGTTCACTAGCGGGAGTGGAGACCCAGTACTTC. Residues: CASSSLAGVETQYF. The gene calls are TRBV27 and TRBJ2-5; 11 positions agree with TRBD2. Germline V CDR1 and CDR2: MNHEY, SMNVEV (reference sequence). The CDR3 has 14 amino acids. With V trimmed by 4 bases and J by 5 bases, 3 bases remained unmatched.

On this clone: Sequence at one end of the junction differs from germline and may be a read error. V usage is TRBV7-7 and J usage is TRBJ2-5, with 7 bases identical to TRBD1. Per the germline V gene, CDR1 is SSHAT and CDR2 is FNYEAQ (reference sequence). The CDR3 runs to 16 residues. This CDR3 reads CASSLGVAGGQETQYF. In DNA, the CDR3 is TGTGCTAGCAGCTTAGGGGTCGCAGGGGGCCAAGAGACCCAGTACTTC.

This clone was detected only a few times. V and J are TRBV4-1 and TRBJ1-5; D is ambiguous. CDR3 length equals 15 residues. V gave up 0 bases and J gave up 1 base, with 7 bases separating them. The germline CDR1 and CDR2 sequences are MGHRA and YSYEKL. The CDR3 DNA reads as TGCGCCAGCAGCCAAGATAACCTAAGCAATCAGCCCCAGCATTTT. Protein product: CASSQDNLSNQPQHF.

J is TRBJ1-3 and V is TRBV9; D is unclear. V lost 4 bases and J 2 bases, leaving 13 bases between the germline ends. Germline V lookup: CDR1 SGDLS, CDR2 YYNGEE. This CDR3 is built from 15 residues. CDR3 nucleotide sequence: TGTGCCAGCAGCCTAAACCCAGCGGCTGGAAACACCATATATTTT. Translating it yields CASSLNPAAGNTIYF.

The chain employs TRBV6-6 and TRBJ1-1; D not resolved. The CDR3 contains 12 residues. The germline gives CDR1 MNHNY, CDR2 SVGAGI (reference sequence). V was pared by 6 bases and J by 3 bases, with 8 bases between. The chain's CDR3 is CASSTQYTEAFF. The DNA of the CDR3 is TGTGCCAGCAGCACTCAGTACACTGAAGCTTTCTTT.

The chain has TRBV15 and TRBJ2-3, with TRBD2 matching 10 bases. V lost 5 bases, J lost 5 bases, and 1 base stayed unmatched. This CDR3 has 13 amino acids. Germline assignment: CDR1 LNHNV and CDR2 YYDKDF (reference sequence). This CDR3 reads CATSGLAEDTQYF. CDR3 DNA sequence: TGTGCCACCAGCGGACTAGCGGAAGATACGCAGTATTTT.

The V gene is TRBV7-8, the J gene TRBJ2-1; D gene ambiguous. Germline CDR1 SGHVS, CDR2 FQNEAQ. V dropped 4 bases and J dropped 5 bases, with 24 bases sitting between them. The CDR3 spans 18 residues. In DNA form, the CDR3 reads TGTGCCAGCAGCTCCGCAACTGGCCCACGAGAACTAAACAATGAGCAGTTCTTC. Its protein product is CASSSATGPRELNNEQFF. Supplemented by reference TRBV7-8 and TRBJ2-1, the full variable domain reads GAGVSQSPRYKVAKRGQDVALRCDPISGHVSLFWYQQALGQGPEFLTYFQNEAQLDKSGLPSDRFFAERPEGSVSTLKIQRTQQEDSAVYLCASSSATGPRELNNEQFFGPGTRLTVL.

The chain links TRBV5-6 to TRBJ2-3; either TRBD1 or TRBD2 may supply D (6 bases each). V lost 4 bases and J 0 bases, leaving 15 bases between the germline ends. Germline CDR1 reads SGHDT; CDR2 reads YYEEEE. CDR3 length: 16 residues. CDR3 bases: TGTGCCAGCAGCGGACTACAGGGAAGTAGCACAGATACGCAGTATTTT. It specifies CASSGLQGSSTDTQYF.

The chain has TRBV28 and TRBJ1-2, with 7 bases aligning to TRBD1. This CDR3 contains 13 residues. Germline CDR1 reads MDHEN; CDR2 reads SYDVKM. The V gene end was trimmed by 2 bases and the J gene end by 8 bases; junction bases not matched to a gene: 5. DNA of the CDR3: TGTGCCAGCAGTTTAGGGACAGTCGGAGGCTACACCTTC. Translated: CASSLGTVGGYTF.

This clone occurred once. The chain recombines TRBV15 with TRBJ1-4; no firm D call. Looked up from germline, CDR1 is LNHNV and CDR2 is YYDKDF (reference sequence). CDR3 length: 15 residues. Trimming pared 4 bases from V and 0 bases from J, leaving 9 bases between. CDR3 protein: CATSTNQATNEKLFF. The DNA for the CDR3 is TGTGCCACCAGCACAAACCAGGCAACTAATGAAAAACTGTTTTTT.

This clone was counted between two and nine times. The CDR3 protein is CASSLAPVGGRTNGNTIYF. The CDR3 nucleotides are TGTGCCAGCAGCTTGGCCCCAGTTGGGGGGCGAACCAATGGAAACACCATATATTTT. The J gene is TRBJ1-3, the V gene TRBV5-4; possible D gene TRBD1, 6 bases. The CDR3 is 19 residues long. Germline assignment: CDR1 SGHNT and CDR2 YYREEE (reference sequence). The germline V and J ends were trimmed by 0 bases and 3 bases, with 22 bases remaining between them.

V gene TRBV5-6 combines with J gene TRBJ2-7; 10 bases are shared with TRBD2. The V gene end was trimmed by 0 bases and the J gene end by 6 bases; junction bases not matched to a gene: 3. The CDR3 totals 14 residues. Germline V CDR1 and CDR2: SGHDT, YYEEEE. The chain's CDR3 is CASSLGLAGVEQYF. CDR3 DNA: TGTGCCAGCAGCTTGGGGCTAGCGGGAGTCGAGCAGTACTTC.

The chain uses TRBV19 and TRBJ1-2; possible D gene TRBD1, 5 bases. Germline assignment: CDR1 LNHDA and CDR2 SQIVND (reference sequence). The CDR3 has 12 residues. Trimming left V 5 bases short and J 4 bases short, with 8 bases between. CDR3 nucleotide sequence: TGTGCCAGTAGTGTCCAGGGCTATGGCTACACCTTC. Amino acid sequence: CASSVQGYGYTF. The full variable domain, rest sourced from reference TRBV19 and TRBJ1-2, is DGGITQSPKYLFRKEGQNVTLSCEQNLNHDAMYWYRQDPGQGLRLIYYSQIVNDFQKGDIAEGYSVSREKKESFPLTVTSAQKNPTAFYLCASSVQGYGYTFGSGTRLTVV.

The chain uses TRBV6-6 and TRBJ1-1, with D tentatively TRBD1 (6 bases). With 8 bases removed from V and 3 bases from J, the gap between germline ends came to 16 bases. This CDR3 contains 14 residues. The V gene's germline CDR1 is MNHNY and CDR2 SVGAGI (reference sequence). CDR3 loop: CASGVRQADTEAFF. The CDR3 DNA reads TGTGCCAGCGGGGTCAGACAGGCAGACACTGAAGCTTTCTTT.

CDR3 residues: CASSGENPGQGTGTDTQYF. CDR3 bases: TGTGCCAGCAGCGGAGAGAACCCGGGACAGGGGACTGGCACAGATACGCAGTATTTT. This chain uses TRBV13 with TRBJ2-3; TRBD1 aligns across 10 bases. Germline V lookup: CDR1 PRHDT, CDR2 FYEKMQ (reference sequence). V lost 5 bases and J lost 1; bases outside the gene matches: 15. This CDR3 has 19 residues.

A note on this clone: The junction differs from germline at one of its ends, possibly a read error. The V and J genes are TRBV18 and TRBJ1-2; D remains ambiguous. The CDR3 totals 12 residues. CDR1 is KGHSH and CDR2 is LQKENI in the germline V gene. The CDR3 region has the DNA TGTGCCAGCTCACCAGACCGGGATCTATATTCCTTC. It codes for CASSPDRDLYSF.

V and J are TRBV18 and TRBJ2-7, with TRBD2 matching over 8 bases. The CDR3 contains 13 residues. Germline loops: CDR1 KGHSH, CDR2 LQKENI. Germline trimming cut 3 bases from V and 5 bases from J; bases unmatched to any gene: 3. CDR3 protein: CASSPLAGNEQYF. DNA for the CDR3: TGTGCCAGCTCACCCTTAGCGGGAAACGAGCAGTACTTC. Looking up the rest from reference TRBV18 and TRBJ2-7 gives the full variable domain: NAGVMQNPRHLVRRRGQEARLRCSPMKGHSHVYWYRQLPEEGLKFMVYLQKENIIDESGMPKERFSAEFPKEGPSILRIQQVVRGDSAAYFCASSPLAGNEQYFGPGTRLTVT.

V gene TRBV19 combines with J gene TRBJ2-3; D uncertain. The germline V gene has CDR1 LNHDA and CDR2 SQIVND (reference sequence). V lost 3 bases and J lost 1, with 11 bases in between. The CDR3 has 15 amino acids. The CDR3 DNA follows: TGTGCCAGTAGTATGCAGGTAAAGGGCACAGATACGCAGTATTTT. It specifies CASSMQVKGTDTQYF.

V usage is TRBV29-1 and J usage is TRBJ2-7; either TRBD1 or TRBD2 may supply D (5 bases each). Trimming removed 8 bases at V and 2 bases at J, with 28 bases between. CDR1 is SQVTM and CDR2 is ANQGSEA in the germline V gene. The CDR3 length is 17 residues. The CDR3 protein is CSSPGTGGPATAYEQYF. Written as DNA, the CDR3 is TGCAGCAGCCCCGGGACCGGTGGACCCGCCACCGCCTACGAGCAGTACTTC.

V usage is TRBV19 and J usage is TRBJ2-3; a possible D gene is TRBD2 (6 bases). The CDR3 has 16 amino acids. Trimming removed 5 bases at V and 2 bases at J, with 17 bases between. Germline values: CDR1 LNHDA, CDR2 SQIVND (reference sequence). The CDR3 nucleotides are TGTGCCAGTAGTCTTATCCGGGACTCCTTCACAGATACGCAGTATTTT. Protein sequence: CASSLIRDSFTDTQYF.

CDR3 sequence: CASSVEPFFYNEQFF. The CDR3 nucleotides are TGTGCCAGCAGCGTAGAACCGTTCTTTTACAATGAGCAGTTCTTC. This chain joins TRBV9 and TRBJ2-1; no clear D. Trimming removed 0 bases from V and 4 bases from J, with 11 bases in between. The CDR3 contains 15 residues. The germline V gene encodes CDR1 SGDLS and CDR2 YYNGEE.